These T cell receptor beta chains were read from a single sample in a study of cytomegalovirus exposure and HLA in healthy donors. Only in-frame clones appear in the TCRdb table, and some are missing; sequencing was by immunoSEQ multiplex PCR. Of about 150,000 clones listed, about two thirds are singletons. Sequenced input: PBMCs. The receptors originated from a woman aged 60-75 years in good health and CMV-seropositive. Both conserved end residues are part of each CDR3. The D gene is left open where the match is weak. Clone sizes are given selectively: once, few, many, or a class where the clone is expanded.

size: few; J: TRBJ1-2; V: TRBV28; D: -; DNA: TGTGCCAGCAGTTTATGGGTCATGCAGGCTACGAGTGGCTACACCTTC; CDR3: CASSLWVMQATSGYTF
size: -; J: TRBJ2-1; V: TRBV5-6; D: TRBD2; DNA: TGTGCCAGCAGCTTGGCAGCACTAGCGCAGACCAATGAGCAGTTCTTC; CDR3: CASSLAALAQTNEQFF
size: -; J: TRBJ1-3; V: TRBV2; D: -; DNA: TGTGCCAGCAACGAGGACAGCTTTCACTCTGGAAACACCATATATTTT; CDR3: CASNEDSFHSGNTIYF
size: -; J: TRBJ2-2; V: TRBV5-4; D: TRBD1; DNA: TGTGCCAGCAGCTTGAGTAGGGGGCAGACCGGGGAGCTGTTTTTT; CDR3: CASSLSRGQTGELFF
size: -; J: TRBJ1-5; V: TRBV28; D: TRBD1; DNA: TGTGCCAGCAGGCCAGGGGGACCCCCGATTAATCAGCCCCAGCATTTT; CDR3: CASRPGGPPINQPQHF
size: -; J: TRBJ1-2; V: TRBV10-3; D: -; DNA: TGTGCCATCAGGGAACAGGGAGGGTATGGCTACACCTTC; CDR3: CAIREQGGYGYTF
size: -; J: TRBJ2-7; V: TRBV5-1; D: TRBD2; DNA: TGCGCCAGCAGCCCGACTAGCGGGTCCTACGAGCAGTACTTC; CDR3: CASSPTSGSYEQYF
size: -; J: TRBJ2-7; V: TRBV27; D: TRBD1; DNA: TGTGCCAGCAGTCTTTGGGGGACAGGGGGTAGGGAGCAGTACTTC; CDR3: CASSLWGTGGREQYF
size: -; J: TRBJ2-1; V: TRBV10-3; D: TRBD2; DNA: TGTGCCATCAGTGGAAGCCCAACTAGCGGGAGTTATCCGATGACGGATGAGCAGTTCTTC; CDR3: CAISGSPTSGSYPMTDEQFF
size: -; J: TRBJ1-2; V: TRBV10-3; D: TRBD1; DNA: TGTGCCATCAGTCTTCAGCAGGGGGCCTGGGGCTACACCTTC; CDR3: CAISLQQGAWGYTF
size: once; J: TRBJ2-1; V: TRBV4-1; D: TRBD2; DNA: TGCGCCAGCAGCCACGGGGGACTAGCGGACACACAGGAGCAGTTCTTC; CDR3: CASSHGGLADTQEQFF
size: -; J: TRBJ1-1; V: TRBV5-1; D: -; DNA: TGCGCCAGCAGCTTGGTAGGAGGAGTGAACACTGAAGCTTTCTTT; CDR3: CASSLVGGVNTEAFF
size: -; J: TRBJ2-7; V: TRBV27; D: TRBD2; DNA: TGTGCCAGCAGTCCACTCGGGACTAGCGGGAGCTACGAGCAGTACTTC; CDR3: CASSPLGTSGSYEQYF
size: -; J: TRBJ1-1; V: TRBV19; D: -; DNA: TGTGCCAGTAGCAACGACAGAGTTGAAGCTTTCTTT; CDR3: CASSNDRVEAFF
size: -; J: TRBJ1-1; V: TRBV5-1; D: -; DNA: TGCGCCAGCAGCTCGGGACACAACACTGAAGCTTTCTTT; CDR3: CASSSGHNTEAFF
size: -; J: TRBJ1-1; V: TRBV6-6; D: TRBD1; DNA: TGTGCCAGCAGTTATACAGGGGGCGATGCTGAAGCTTTCTTT; CDR3: CASSYTGGDAEAFF
size: once; J: TRBJ2-6; V: TRBV9; D: TRBD2; DNA: TGTGCCAGCGCGGGAGGGGGGAAAGGGGCCAACGTCCTGACTTTC; CDR3: CASAGGGKGANVLTF
size: few; J: TRBJ2-6; V: TRBV9; D: TRBD2; DNA: TGTGCCAGCAGCACGGGACTAGCGGACTCTGGGGCCAACGTCCTGACTTTC; CDR3: CASSTGLADSGANVLTF
size: -; J: TRBJ1-2; V: TRBV28; D: -; DNA: TGTGCCAGCAGTTTTGCAGGGGATAATGGCTACACCTTC; CDR3: CASSFAGDNGYTF
size: -; J: TRBJ2-7; V: TRBV27; D: TRBD2; DNA: TGTGCCAGCCAGGACCTCCCCCCCGGAAGCGGGAGGGCCTACGAGCAGTACTTC; CDR3: CASQDLPPGSGRAYEQYF
size: -; J: TRBJ1-2; V: TRBV2; D: TRBD1; DNA: TGTGCCACACAGCAGGGGGCTGGTGGTGGCTACACCTTC; CDR3: CATQQGAGGGYTF
size: -; J: TRBJ2-2; V: TRBV13; D: -; DNA: TGTGCCAGCAGCCCCGCCCCCCACAGGGCTGACACCGGGGAGCTGTTTTTT; CDR3: CASSPAPHRADTGELFF
size: -; J: TRBJ2-5; V: TRBV4-1; D: TRBD1; DNA: TGCGCCAGCCGACAGGGGGAGACCCAGTACTTC; CDR3: CASRQGETQYF
size: -; J: TRBJ2-1; V: TRBV4-1; D: TRBD2; DNA: TGCGCCAGCGGCCGGGACTATCCAGGCCATGAGCAGTTCTTC; CDR3: CASGRDYPGHEQFF
size: -; J: TRBJ2-7; V: TRBV10-3; D: TRBD1; DNA: TGTGCCATCAGACCCGGGACAGGGGCCTACGAGCAGTACTTC; CDR3: CAIRPGTGAYEQYF
size: -; J: TRBJ2-2; V: TRBV4-2; D: -; DNA: TGTGCCAGCAGCCAAGTGGTTAGAGGAACCGGGGAGCTGTTTTTT; CDR3: CASSQVVRGTGELFF
size: -; J: TRBJ2-7; V: TRBV5-4; D: TRBD2; DNA: TGTGCCAGCAGCTTGGGGGGACTAGTGGAGCTCAACGAGCAGTACTTC; CDR3: CASSLGGLVELNEQYF
size: -; J: TRBJ1-2; V: TRBV5-1; D: -; DNA: TGCGCCAGCAGCTCGAGCGGGGGGCAAGGGTATGGCTACACCTTC; CDR3: CASSSSGGQGYGYTF
size: once; J: TRBJ1-2; V: TRBV5-6; D: TRBD1; DNA: TGTGCCAGCAGCCGGACAGGGGTTGGCTACACCTTC; CDR3: CASSRTGVGYTF
size: -; J: TRBJ1-2; V: TRBV21-1; D: -; DNA: TGTGCCAGCAGCACCCACCATAGGACAGACTATGGCTACACCTTC; CDR3: CASSTHHRTDYGYTF
size: -; J: TRBJ1-1; V: TRBV28; D: -; DNA: TGTGCCAGCAGTTTGATTAGTAGGGGAGGGCACACTGAAGCTTTCTTT; CDR3: CASSLISRGGHTEAFF
size: -; J: TRBJ2-3; V: TRBV7-2; D: -; DNA: TGTGCCAGCGCCCGCACCAGCGGTAGCACAGATACGCAGTATTTT; CDR3: CASARTSGSTDTQYF
size: -; J: TRBJ1-2; V: TRBV6-6; D: TRBD1; DNA: TGTGCCAGCAGTTTGTTTTCAGGGGGTGGCTACACCTTC; CDR3: CASSLFSGGGYTF
size: -; J: TRBJ2-1; V: TRBV9; D: TRBD2; DNA: TGTGCCAGCAGCGTAGTGGTAGCGGGCTACAATGAGCAGTTCTTC; CDR3: CASSVVVAGYNEQFF
size: -; J: TRBJ1-1; V: TRBV6-1; D: TRBD1; DNA: TGTGCCAGCAGTGAAAAGAGGGGGCTGGGAGCTTTCTTT; CDR3: CASSEKRGLGAFF
size: -; J: TRBJ2-1; V: TRBV30; D: TRBD2; DNA: TGTGCCTGGAGTGTACAGATTAGCGGGAGTAATGAGCAGTTCTTC; CDR3: CAWSVQISGSNEQFF
size: -; J: TRBJ1-1; V: TRBV5-1; D: -; DNA: TGCGCCAGCAGCTTGGAGACAGGTGTTGAAGCTTTCTTT; CDR3: CASSLETGVEAFF
size: -; J: TRBJ2-7; V: TRBV5-1; D: -; DNA: TGCGCCAGCAGCTTGGAGGGGAACTACGAGCAGTACTTC; CDR3: CASSLEGNYEQYF
size: -; J: TRBJ1-1; V: TRBV10-3; D: -; DNA: TGTGCCATCAGTGAGGACAGGTGGGCCACTGAAGCTTTCTTT; CDR3: CAISEDRWATEAFF
size: -; J: TRBJ2-4; V: TRBV5-1; D: TRBD2; DNA: TGCGCCAGCAGCTTGGCCGCAACTAGCGGGAGGAGTAACATTCAGTACTTC; CDR3: CASSLAATSGRSNIQYF
size: -; J: TRBJ1-2; V: TRBV7-2; D: -; DNA: TGTGCCAGCAGCTCAACCGTAGGGGTGTATGGCTACACCTTC; CDR3: CASSSTVGVYGYTF
size: -; J: TRBJ2-7; V: TRBV28; D: TRBD1; DNA: TGTGCCAGCAGAGCCGAGGGGACAGGAAACTACGAGCAGTACTTC; CDR3: CASRAEGTGNYEQYF